This T cell receptor beta chain originates from a study of blood T cell repertoires in COVID-19. Looking at the study overall: Acute and convalescent COVID-19 samples came from the United States, Italy and Spain. In each case, the material was cDNA or gDNA derived from T cells, B-cell-depleted T cells, or PBMCs.

V lost 4 bases and J lost 1; bases outside the gene matches: 4. The CDR3 runs to 14 residues. Germline lookup yields CDR1 SGHKS and CDR2 YYEKEE (reference sequence). Authors' methods: Estimates of nucleated cell counts were drawn from the amplification of reference gene primers. TCRdb keeps only in-frame clones here, not all; method: immunoSEQ multiplex PCR. The V and J calls and clone size are taken from that table; D and trimming were inferred from the DNA. In the table there are 150,000 to 200,000 clones, 84% of which are singletons. The source is a woman aged 65 to 85 with COVID-19, enrolled during active disease. The material sequenced was peripheral blood. V and J are TRBV5-5 and TRBJ1-2; 7 bases are shared with TRBD1. In nucleotides, the CDR3 is TGTGCCAGCAGCCAGGACAGGATTAACTATGGCTACACCTTC. Translation gives CASSQDRINYGYTF.